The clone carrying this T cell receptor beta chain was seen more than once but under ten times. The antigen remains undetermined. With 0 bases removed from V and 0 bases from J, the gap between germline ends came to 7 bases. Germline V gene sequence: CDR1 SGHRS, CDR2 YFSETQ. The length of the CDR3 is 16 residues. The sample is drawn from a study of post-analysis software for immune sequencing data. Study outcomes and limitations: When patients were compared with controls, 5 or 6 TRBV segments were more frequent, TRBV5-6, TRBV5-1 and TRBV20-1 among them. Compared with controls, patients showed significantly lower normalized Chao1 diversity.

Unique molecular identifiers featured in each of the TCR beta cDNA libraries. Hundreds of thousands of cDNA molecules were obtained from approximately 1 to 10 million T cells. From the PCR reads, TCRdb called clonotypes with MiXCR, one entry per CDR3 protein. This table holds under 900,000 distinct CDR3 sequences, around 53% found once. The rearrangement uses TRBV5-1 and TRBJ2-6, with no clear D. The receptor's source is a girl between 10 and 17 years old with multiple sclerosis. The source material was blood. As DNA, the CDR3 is TGCGCCAGCAGCTTGGGGATAAGCTCTGGGGCCAACGTCCTGACTTTC. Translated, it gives CASSLGISSGANVLTF.